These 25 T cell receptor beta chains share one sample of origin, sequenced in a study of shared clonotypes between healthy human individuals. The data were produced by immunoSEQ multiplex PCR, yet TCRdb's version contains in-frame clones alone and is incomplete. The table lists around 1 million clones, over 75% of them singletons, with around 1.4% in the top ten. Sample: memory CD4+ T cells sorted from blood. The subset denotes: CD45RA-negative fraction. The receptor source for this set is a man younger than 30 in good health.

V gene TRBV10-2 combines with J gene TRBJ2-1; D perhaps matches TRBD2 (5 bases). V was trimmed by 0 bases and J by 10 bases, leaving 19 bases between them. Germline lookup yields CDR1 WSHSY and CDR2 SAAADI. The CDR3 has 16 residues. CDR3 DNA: TGCGCCAGCAGTGAGTCGATGTGGGTAGGAAAGCGGGAGCAGTTCTTC. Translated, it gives CASSESMWVGKREQFF.

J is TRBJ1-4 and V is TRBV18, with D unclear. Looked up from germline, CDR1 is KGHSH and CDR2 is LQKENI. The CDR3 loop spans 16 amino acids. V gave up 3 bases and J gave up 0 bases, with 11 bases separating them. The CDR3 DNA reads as TGTGCCAGCTCACCTATTAAATCCGCAACTAATGAAAAACTGTTTTTT. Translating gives CASSPIKSATNEKLFF. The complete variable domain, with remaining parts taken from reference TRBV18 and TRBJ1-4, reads NAGVMQNPRHLVRRRGQEARLRCSPMKGHSHVYWYRQLPEEGLKFMVYLQKENIIDESGMPKERFSAEFPKEGPSILRIQQVVRGDSAAYFCASSPIKSATNEKLFFGSGTQLSVL.

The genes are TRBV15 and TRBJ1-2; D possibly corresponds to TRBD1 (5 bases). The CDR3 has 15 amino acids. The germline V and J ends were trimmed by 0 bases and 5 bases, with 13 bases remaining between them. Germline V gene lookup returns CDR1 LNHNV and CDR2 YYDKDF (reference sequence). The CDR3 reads CATSRDVGVRYGYTF. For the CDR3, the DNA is TGTGCCACCAGCAGAGATGTGGGGGTTCGATATGGCTACACCTTC.

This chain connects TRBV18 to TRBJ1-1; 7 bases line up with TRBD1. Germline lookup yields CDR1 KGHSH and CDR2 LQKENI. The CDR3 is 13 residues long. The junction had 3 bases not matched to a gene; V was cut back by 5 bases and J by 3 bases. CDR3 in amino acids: CASSTGQDTEAFF. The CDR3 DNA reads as TGTGCCAGCTCAACAGGACAGGACACTGAAGCTTTCTTT.

The CDR3 region is CASRWTSGTGEQYF. CDR3 nucleotides: TGCGCCAGCCGATGGACTAGCGGGACTGGCGAGCAGTACTTC. V and J are TRBV10-2 and TRBJ2-7; 12 nucleotides align to TRBD2. The V gene end was trimmed by 8 bases and the J gene end by 6 bases; junction bases not matched to a gene: 8. Germline CDR1 WSHSY, CDR2 SAAADI. The CDR3 contains 14 residues.

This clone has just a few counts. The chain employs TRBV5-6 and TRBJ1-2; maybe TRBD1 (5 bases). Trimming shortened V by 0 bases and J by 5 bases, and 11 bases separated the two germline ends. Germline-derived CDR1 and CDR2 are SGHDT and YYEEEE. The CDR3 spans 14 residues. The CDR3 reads CASSLGGSYYGYTF. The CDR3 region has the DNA TGTGCCAGCAGCTTGGGGGGCTCCTATTATGGCTACACCTTC.

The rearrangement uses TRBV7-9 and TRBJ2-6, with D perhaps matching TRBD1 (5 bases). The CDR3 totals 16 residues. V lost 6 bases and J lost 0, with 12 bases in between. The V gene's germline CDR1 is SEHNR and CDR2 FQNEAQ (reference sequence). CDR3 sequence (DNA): TGTGCCAGCAGTTTACCTCAGGGCTCTGGGGCCAACGTCCTGACTTTC. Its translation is CASSLPQGSGANVLTF.

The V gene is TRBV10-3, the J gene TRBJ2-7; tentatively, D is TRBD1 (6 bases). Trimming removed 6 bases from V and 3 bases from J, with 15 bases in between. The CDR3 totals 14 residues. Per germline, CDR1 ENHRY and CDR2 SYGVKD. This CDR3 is CAISTGTPFYEQYF. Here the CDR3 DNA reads TGTGCCATCAGCACCGGGACACCCTTCTACGAGCAGTACTTC.

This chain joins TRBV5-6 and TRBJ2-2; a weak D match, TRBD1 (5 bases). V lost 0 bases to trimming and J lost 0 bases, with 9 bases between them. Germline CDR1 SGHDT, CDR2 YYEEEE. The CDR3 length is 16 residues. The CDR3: CASSLGTISNTGELFF. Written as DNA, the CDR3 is TGTGCCAGCAGCTTGGGGACAATCTCGAACACCGGGGAGCTGTTTTTT.

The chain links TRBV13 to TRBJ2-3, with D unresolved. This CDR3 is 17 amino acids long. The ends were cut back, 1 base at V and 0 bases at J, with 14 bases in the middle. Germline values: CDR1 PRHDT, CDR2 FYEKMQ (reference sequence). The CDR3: CASSLALWGASTDTQYF. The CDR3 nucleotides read TGTGCCAGCAGCTTAGCCTTGTGGGGTGCTAGCACAGATACGCAGTATTTT.

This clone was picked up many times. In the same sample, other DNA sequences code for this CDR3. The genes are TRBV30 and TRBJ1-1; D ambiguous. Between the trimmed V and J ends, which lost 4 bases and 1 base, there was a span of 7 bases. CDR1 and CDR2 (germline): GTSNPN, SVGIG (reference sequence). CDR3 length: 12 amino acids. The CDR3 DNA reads TGTGCCTGGAAGAGGGCGAACACTGAAGCTTTCTTT. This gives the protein CAWKRANTEAFF.

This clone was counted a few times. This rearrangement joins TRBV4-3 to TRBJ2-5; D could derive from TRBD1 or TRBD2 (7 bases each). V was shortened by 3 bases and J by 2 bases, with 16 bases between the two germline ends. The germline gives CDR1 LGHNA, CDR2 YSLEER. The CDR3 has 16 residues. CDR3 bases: TGCGCCAGCAGCCAGGAAGCGGGACAGAGGCAAGAGACCCAGTACTTC. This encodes CASSQEAGQRQETQYF.

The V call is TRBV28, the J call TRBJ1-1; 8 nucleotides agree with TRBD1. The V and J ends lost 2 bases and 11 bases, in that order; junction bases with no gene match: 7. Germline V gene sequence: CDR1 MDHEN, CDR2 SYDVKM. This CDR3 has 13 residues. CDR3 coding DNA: TGTGCCAGCAGTTTACAGGGGGCCCTCGGGGCTTTCTTT. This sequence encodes CASSLQGALGAFF.

The CDR3, as DNA: TGTGCCAGCAGTCCCCCTCGCGGGGGACCGAGCCAAGAGACCCAGTACTTC. Protein sequence: CASSPPRGGPSQETQYF. The chain carries TRBV5-4 and TRBJ2-5; the match to TRBD2 covers 7 bases. The CDR3 covers 17 residues. Germline V CDR1 and CDR2: SGHNT, YYREEE (reference sequence). The V and J ends lost 5 bases and 1 base, in that order; junction bases with no gene match: 14.

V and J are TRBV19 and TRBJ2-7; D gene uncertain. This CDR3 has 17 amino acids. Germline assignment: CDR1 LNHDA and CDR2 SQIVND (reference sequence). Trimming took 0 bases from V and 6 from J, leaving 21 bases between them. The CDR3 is CASSIDHGRLRGGEQYF. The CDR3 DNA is TGTGCCAGTAGTATAGATCATGGAAGGCTCAGAGGCGGCGAGCAGTACTTC.

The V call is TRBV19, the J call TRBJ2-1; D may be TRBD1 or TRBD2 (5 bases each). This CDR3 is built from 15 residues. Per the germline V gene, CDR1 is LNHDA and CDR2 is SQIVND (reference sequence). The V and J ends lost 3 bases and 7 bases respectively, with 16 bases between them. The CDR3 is CASSIRDGFGNEQFF. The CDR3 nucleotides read TGTGCCAGTAGTATTAGGGACGGGTTTGGGAATGAGCAGTTCTTC.

The CDR3 DNA sequence: TGTGCCGCACGACGCACAGATACGCAGTATTTT. Protein sequence: CAARRTDTQYF. J is TRBJ2-3 and V is TRBV10-3; D is undetermined. Trimming pared 11 bases from V and 1 base from J, leaving 7 bases between. CDR3 size: 11 residues. Germline CDR1 ENHRY, CDR2 SYGVKD.

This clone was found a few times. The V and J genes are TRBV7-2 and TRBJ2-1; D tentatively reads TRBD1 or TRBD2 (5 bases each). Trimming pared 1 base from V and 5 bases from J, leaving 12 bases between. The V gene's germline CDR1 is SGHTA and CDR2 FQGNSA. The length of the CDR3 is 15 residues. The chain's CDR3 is CASSLVFGANNEQFF. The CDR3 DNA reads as TGTGCCAGCAGCTTAGTATTCGGGGCGAACAATGAGCAGTTCTTC.

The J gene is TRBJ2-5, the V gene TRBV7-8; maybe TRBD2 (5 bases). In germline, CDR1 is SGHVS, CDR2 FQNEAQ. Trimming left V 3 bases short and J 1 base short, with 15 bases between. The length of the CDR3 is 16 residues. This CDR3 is CASSLRDPFAQETQYF. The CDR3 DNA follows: TGTGCCAGCAGCTTGAGGGATCCCTTCGCCCAAGAGACCCAGTACTTC.

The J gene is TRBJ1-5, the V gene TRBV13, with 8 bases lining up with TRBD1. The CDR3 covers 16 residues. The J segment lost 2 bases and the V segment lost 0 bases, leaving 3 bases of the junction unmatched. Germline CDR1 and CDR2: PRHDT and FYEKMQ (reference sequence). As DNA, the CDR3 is TGTGCCAGCAGCTTAGGCAGGGGGCTAGGCAATCAGCCCCAGCATTTT. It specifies CASSLGRGLGNQPQHF.

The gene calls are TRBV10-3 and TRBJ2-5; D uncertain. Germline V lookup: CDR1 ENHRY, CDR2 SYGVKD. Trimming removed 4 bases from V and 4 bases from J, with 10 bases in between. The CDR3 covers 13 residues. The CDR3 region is CAISGSYRETQYF. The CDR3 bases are TGTGCCATCAGTGGATCTTATCGAGAGACCCAGTACTTC.

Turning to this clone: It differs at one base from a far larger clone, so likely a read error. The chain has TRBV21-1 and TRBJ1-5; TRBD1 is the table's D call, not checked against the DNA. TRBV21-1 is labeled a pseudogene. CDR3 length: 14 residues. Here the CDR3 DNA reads TGTGCCAGCAGCCTAGGACAGGGCAATCAGCCCCAGCATTTT. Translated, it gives CASSLGQGNQPQHF.

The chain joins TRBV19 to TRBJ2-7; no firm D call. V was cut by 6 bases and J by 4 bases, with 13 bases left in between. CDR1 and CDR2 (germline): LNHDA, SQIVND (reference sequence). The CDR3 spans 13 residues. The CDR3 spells CASRRGKGYEQYF. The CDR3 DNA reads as TGTGCCAGTAGAAGAGGAAAAGGTTACGAGCAGTACTTC.

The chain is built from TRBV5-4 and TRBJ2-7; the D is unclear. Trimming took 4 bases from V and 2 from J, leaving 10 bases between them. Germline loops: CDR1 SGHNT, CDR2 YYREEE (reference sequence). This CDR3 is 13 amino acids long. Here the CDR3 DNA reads TGTGCCAGCAGCCTCTACAGCGCCTACGAGCAGTACTTC. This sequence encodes CASSLYSAYEQYF. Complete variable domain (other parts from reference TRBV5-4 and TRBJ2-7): ETGVTQSPTHLIKTRGQQVTLRCSSQSGHNTVSWYQQALGQGPQFIFQYYREEENGRGNFPPRFSGLQFPNYSSELNVNALELDDSALYLCASSLYSAYEQYFGPGTRLTVT.

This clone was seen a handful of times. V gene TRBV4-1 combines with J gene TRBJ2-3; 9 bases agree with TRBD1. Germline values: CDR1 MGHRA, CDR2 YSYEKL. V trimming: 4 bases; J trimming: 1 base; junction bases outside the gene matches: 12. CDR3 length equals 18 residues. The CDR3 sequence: CASSPRSGQGGGTDTQYF. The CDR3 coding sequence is TGCGCCAGCAGCCCTCGATCGGGACAGGGAGGAGGCACAGATACGCAGTATTTT.